The 14 T cell receptor beta chains in this list originate from one sample, sequenced in a study of blood T cells in healthy people across ages. Primed by a sample-barcoded 5' primer and a J-beta primer mix, a second PCR proceeded for about 7 to 11 cycles. TCRdb recomputed calls from the 5' RACE reads with MiXCR, one row per CDR3 protein. Here the sample spans 1.5 million to 2 million distinct CDR3 sequences, about 49% being singletons. The sequenced material came from blood. The receptors here all came from a woman aged 40 to 50 in good health.

This clonotype appeared a few times. V gene TRBV21-1 combines with J gene TRBJ2-7; the table calls TRBD1, which could not be checked here. TRBV21-1 is a listed pseudogene. The CDR3 consists of 14 residues. CDR3 DNA sequence: TGTGCCGAGCCGGGGGCAGAATCTTTTCACGAGCAGTACTTC. Amino acids: CAEPGAESFHEQYF.

The chain has TRBV4-2 and TRBJ2-3, with a tentative D call TRBD2 (6 bases). CDR1 is LGHNA and CDR2 is YNFKEQ in the germline V gene. This CDR3 comprises 14 residues. With 3 bases removed from V and 5 bases from J, the gap between germline ends came to 12 bases. CDR3 region: CASSQTLARDTQYF. CDR3 coding DNA: TGTGCCAGCAGCCAGACCCTAGCGAGAGATACGCAGTATTTT.

In this sample, this clonotype turned up a few times. This chain connects TRBV4-1 to TRBJ2-3, with 7 nucleotides matching TRBD2. The CDR3 runs to 15 residues. CDR1 is MGHRA, CDR2 YSYEKL, per germline. J lost 4 bases, V lost 2 bases, and 6 bases had no gene match. CDR3 sequence: CASSQHFTSADTQYF. CDR3 coding DNA: TGCGCCAGCAGCCAACATTTTACTAGCGCAGATACGCAGTATTTT.

This sequence joins TRBV4-1 and TRBJ2-5; 11 bases align to TRBD2. The V gene end was trimmed by 4 bases and the J gene end by 3 bases; junction bases not matched to a gene: 7. This CDR3 spans 16 amino acids. Germline V gene data show CDR1 as MGHRA and CDR2 as YSYEKL. The CDR3 coding sequence is TGCGCCAGCAGCCCCGCTGTAGCGGGGGGGGAAGAGACCCAGTACTTC. This encodes CASSPAVAGGEETQYF.

The CDR3 bases are TGTGCCAGCACCCCTGGGGGGGCCACAGATACGCAGTATTTT. It yields the protein CASTPGGATDTQYF. The rearrangement links TRBV5-4 to TRBJ2-3; weak D call: TRBD2 (7 bases). The V end lost 6 bases, the J end lost 2 bases, and 13 bases lay between the germline ends. The germline V gene has CDR1 SGHNT and CDR2 YYREEE (reference sequence). There are 14 residues in the CDR3. Combining the CDR3 with reference TRBV5-4 and TRBJ2-3 gives the whole variable domain ETGVTQSPTHLIKTRGQQVTLRCSSQSGHNTVSWYQQALGQGPQFIFQYYREEENGRGNFPPRFSGLQFPNYSSELNVNALELDDSALYLCASTPGGATDTQYFGPGTRLTVL.

This clonotype showed up just once. The chain joins TRBV12-3 or TRBV12-4 to TRBJ2-3; D not certain. There are 17 residues in the CDR3. Trimming pared 2 bases from V and 2 bases from J, leaving 17 bases between. The CDR3 protein is CASSLSPGRVPTDTQYF. In DNA, the CDR3 is TGTGCCAGCAGTTTAAGTCCTGGGCGTGTGCCCACAGATACGCAGTATTTT.

The chain combines TRBV5-1 with TRBJ2-3; 11 bases align to TRBD2. There are 16 residues in the CDR3. Germline V gene sequence: CDR1 SGHRS, CDR2 YFSETQ. Losses at the gene ends were 4 bases for V and 6 bases for J; bases not matched to a gene: 10. CDR3 sequence reads: CASSPGPSGGPDTQYF. CDR3 bases: TGCGCCAGCAGCCCCGGACCTAGCGGGGGGCCGGATACGCAGTATTTT.

This clonotype was observed at least ten times. The genes are TRBV4-3 and TRBJ2-3, with 8 bases lining up with TRBD2. With V trimmed by 4 bases and J by 4 bases, 7 bases remained unmatched. Per germline, CDR1 LGHNA and CDR2 YSLEER. This CDR3 contains 15 residues. DNA of the CDR3: TGCGCCAGCAGCCTTGACGGGGGGGGCGCAGATACGCAGTATTTT. Translation: CASSLDGGGADTQYF.

The rearrangement joins TRBV20-1 to TRBJ2-1; 9 bases fit TRBD1. Germline trimming cut 5 bases from V and 3 bases from J; bases unmatched to any gene: 2. Germline CDR1 DFQATT, CDR2 SNEGSKA (reference sequence). This CDR3 region has 13 residues. The CDR3 sequence is CSARDRVYNEQFF. The CDR3 nucleotides are TGCAGTGCTCGGGACAGGGTCTACAATGAGCAGTTCTTC.

This rearrangement joins TRBV9 to TRBJ2-1; TRBD1 matches 9 bases. After removal of 3 bases from V and 7 bases from J, the junction contained 11 bases not matched to a gene. CDR1 is SGDLS and CDR2 is YYNGEE in the germline V gene. The CDR3 has 16 amino acids. The CDR3 bases are TGTGCCAGCAGCGCCTCTCAGGACAGGGGTAGAAATGAGCAGTTCTTC. Translation: CASSASQDRGRNEQFF.

The gene calls are TRBV7-3 and TRBJ1-2, with a weak D call TRBD1 (5 bases). CDR1 and CDR2 from the germline V gene are SGHTA and FQGTGA. Trimming took off 6 bases at V and 8 bases at J, with 19 bases between the two ends. This CDR3 has 14 amino acids. CDR3 region: CASSPGPSAGGYTF. The CDR3, as DNA: TGTGCCAGCAGTCCGGGGCCGAGCGCAGGGGGCTACACCTTC.

This clonotype was observed a few times. In DNA form, the CDR3 reads TGTGCCAGCAGCCCCCCCGGGACAGGAGGGAAAAACATTCAGTACTTC. Protein: CASSPPGTGGKNIQYF. The chain employs TRBV5-4 and TRBJ2-4, with 8 bases identical to TRBD1. The CDR3 covers 16 residues. Trimming removed 4 bases from V and 4 bases from J; junction bases left unmatched: 10. CDR1 is SGHNT, CDR2 YYREEE, per germline (reference sequence).

The chain has TRBV25-1 and TRBJ1-6; D unclear. Germline CDR1 reads MGHDK; CDR2 reads SYGVNS. The CDR3 covers 13 residues. The V gene lost 2 bases and the J gene lost 8 bases, with 7 bases spanning the gap. CDR3 bases: TGTGCCAGCAGTGAACAAGGATATTCACCCCTCCACTTT. It specifies CASSEQGYSPLHF.

This clonotype has more than one count but fewer than ten. This rearrangement joins TRBV7-8 to TRBJ2-7; D possibly corresponds to TRBD1 (5 bases). This CDR3 spans 13 amino acids. Looked up from germline, CDR1 is SGHVS and CDR2 is FQNEAQ. V shed 5 bases and J shed 10 bases, with 18 bases lying between them. CDR3 bases: TGTGCCAGCAGCACGGACCCCATGGGGCCCCAGTACTTC. Amino acids: CASSTDPMGPQYF.